This record concerns one T cell receptor (beta chain) sequence. The target antigen is unknown. Naive CD4+ T cells were purified with Tregs depleted by CD25. After constant-region reverse-primer amplification, full-length variable regions underwent semi-nested PCR with Nested Universal Primer A. TCRdb reanalysed the 5' RACE reads using MiXCR and keeps one entry per CDR3 protein. In the table there are roughly 55,000 distinct CDR3 sequences, roughly a quarter of which are singletons. Study-level points and caveats: Tumor-infiltrating Treg TCR alpha and beta sequences overlapped most with tumor naive CD4+ T cells, then blood naive. In terms of TCR gene usage, tumor memory CD4+ T cells clustered together with blood and lymph node memory CD4+ cells, as well as with lymph node naive CD4+ cells.

Germline V CDR1 and CDR2: SGDLS, YYNGEE. CDR3 length equals 15 residues. Trimming left V 3 bases short and J 5 bases short, with 17 bases between. This receptor was obtained from a female donor with breast cancer. Sequenced: tumor-infiltrating naive CD4+ T cells sorted from the breast tumor. The subset: naive CD4+ T cells, CD4+CD45RA+CD25-. This sequence joins TRBV9 and TRBJ1-1; no reliable D call. The CDR3 DNA reads as TGTGCCAGCAGCGCAGACCCAGGAGGAGGGACTGAAGCTTTCTTT. This codes for CASSADPGGGTEAFF.